The table lists the clone carrying this T cell receptor (beta chain) with many counts. Its antigen remains unidentified. The CDR3 spans 14 residues. Germline V lookup: CDR1 WSHSY, CDR2 SAAADI. The V gene lost 0 bases and the J gene lost 8 bases, with 13 bases spanning the gap. TCRdb analysed the 5' RACE reads with MiXCR anew, one entry per CDR3 protein. This sample has fewer than 350,000 distinct CDR3 sequences, with more than 9% found just once. This sample is part of a study of CD8 T cells in ankylosing spondylitis. Overall study findings and caveats: Earlier work had already found some motif variants in reactive arthritis synovial fluid and blood.

V and J are TRBV10-2 and TRBJ1-2; weak D call: TRBD1 (6 bases). Input material: blood, either unsorted or a sorted T cell fraction (not recorded which). The origin of this receptor is a female donor with ankylosing spondylitis or in good health (not recorded which). The CDR3 sequence is CASSESGRGDGYTF. CDR3 bases: TGCGCCAGCAGTGAGTCAGGCAGGGGAGACGGCTACACCTTC.